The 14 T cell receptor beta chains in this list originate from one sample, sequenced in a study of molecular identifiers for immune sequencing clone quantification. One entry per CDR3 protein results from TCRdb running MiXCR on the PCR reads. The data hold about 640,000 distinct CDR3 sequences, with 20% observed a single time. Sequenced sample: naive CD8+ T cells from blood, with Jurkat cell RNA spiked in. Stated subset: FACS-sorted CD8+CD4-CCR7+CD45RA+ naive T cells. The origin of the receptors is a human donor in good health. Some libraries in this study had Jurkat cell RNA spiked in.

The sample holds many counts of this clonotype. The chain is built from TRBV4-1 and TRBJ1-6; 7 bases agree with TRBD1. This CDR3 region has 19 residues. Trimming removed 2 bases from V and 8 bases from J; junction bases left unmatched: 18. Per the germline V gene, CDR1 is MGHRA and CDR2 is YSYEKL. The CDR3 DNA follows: TGCGCCAGCAGCCAACGTAGTCTCGGGCTCCGGGACAGATATTCACCCCTCCACTTT. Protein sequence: CASSQRSLGLRDRYSPLHF.

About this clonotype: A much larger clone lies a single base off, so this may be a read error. CDR3 nucleotide sequence: TGTGCCAGCAGAACGGGGACTAGCGGGAGTTACGAGCTGTACTTC. Its translation is CASRTGTSGSYELYF. This chain connects TRBV6-5 to TRBJ2-7; TRBD2 matches at 14 bases. This CDR3 spans 15 amino acids. Germline V gene lookup returns CDR1 MNHEY and CDR2 SVGAGI.

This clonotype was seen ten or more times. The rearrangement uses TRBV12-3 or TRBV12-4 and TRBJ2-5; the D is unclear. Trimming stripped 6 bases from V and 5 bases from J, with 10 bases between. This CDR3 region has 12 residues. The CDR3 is CASSLSSETQYF. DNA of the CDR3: TGTGCCAGCAGCTTGAGTAGCGAGACCCAGTACTTC.

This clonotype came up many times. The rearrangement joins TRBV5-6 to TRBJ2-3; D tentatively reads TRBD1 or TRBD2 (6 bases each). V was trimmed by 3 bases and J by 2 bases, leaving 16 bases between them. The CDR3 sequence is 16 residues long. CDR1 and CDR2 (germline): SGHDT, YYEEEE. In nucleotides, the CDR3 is TGTGCCAGCAGCTACGGAACCGGGGGCCCCACAGATACGCAGTATTTT. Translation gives CASSYGTGGPTDTQYF.

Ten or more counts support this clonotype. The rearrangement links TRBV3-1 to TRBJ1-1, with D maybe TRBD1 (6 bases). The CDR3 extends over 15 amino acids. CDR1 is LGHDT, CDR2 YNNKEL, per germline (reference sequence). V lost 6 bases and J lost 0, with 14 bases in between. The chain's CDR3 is CASSTIQGLNTEAFF. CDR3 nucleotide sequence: TGTGCCAGCAGTACGATACAGGGTTTGAACACTGAAGCTTTCTTT.

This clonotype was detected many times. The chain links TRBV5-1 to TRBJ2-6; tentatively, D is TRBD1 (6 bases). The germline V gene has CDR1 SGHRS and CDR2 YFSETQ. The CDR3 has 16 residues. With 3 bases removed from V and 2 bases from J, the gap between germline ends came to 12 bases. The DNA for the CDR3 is TGCGCCAGCAGCTACACGACAGGAACTGGGGCCAACGTCCTGACTTTC. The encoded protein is CASSYTTGTGANVLTF.

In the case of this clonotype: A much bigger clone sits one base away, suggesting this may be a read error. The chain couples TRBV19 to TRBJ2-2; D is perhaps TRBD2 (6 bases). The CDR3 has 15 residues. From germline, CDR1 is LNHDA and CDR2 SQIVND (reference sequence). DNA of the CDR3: TGTGCCAGTAGTATAGACGGTGGTGACACCGGGGGGCTGTTTTTT. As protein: CASSIDGGDTGGLFF. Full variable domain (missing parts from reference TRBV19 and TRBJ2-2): DGGITQSPKYLFRKEGQNVTLSCEQNLNHDAMYWYRQDPGQGLRLIYYSQIVNDFQKGDIAEGYSVSREKKESFPLTVTSAQKNPTAFYLCASSIDGGDTGGLFFGEGSRLTVL.

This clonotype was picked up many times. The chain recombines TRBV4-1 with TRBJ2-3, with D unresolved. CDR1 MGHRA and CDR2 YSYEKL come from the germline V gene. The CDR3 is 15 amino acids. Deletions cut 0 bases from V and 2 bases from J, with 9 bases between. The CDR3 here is CASSQEPIYTDTQYF. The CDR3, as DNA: TGCGCCAGCAGCCAAGAACCCATCTACACAGATACGCAGTATTTT.

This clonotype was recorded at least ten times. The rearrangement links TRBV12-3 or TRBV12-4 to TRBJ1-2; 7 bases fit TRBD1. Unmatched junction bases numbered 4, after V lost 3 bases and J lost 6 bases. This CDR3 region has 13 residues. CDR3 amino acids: CASSLGTGDGYTF. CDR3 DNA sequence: TGTGCCAGCAGTTTGGGAACAGGGGATGGCTACACCTTC.

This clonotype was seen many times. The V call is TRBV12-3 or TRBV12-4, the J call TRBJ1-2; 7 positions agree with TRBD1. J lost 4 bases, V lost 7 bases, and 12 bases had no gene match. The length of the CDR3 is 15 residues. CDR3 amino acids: CASTPGARDSYGYTF. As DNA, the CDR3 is TGTGCCAGCACCCCCGGGGCCAGGGACAGCTATGGCTACACCTTC.

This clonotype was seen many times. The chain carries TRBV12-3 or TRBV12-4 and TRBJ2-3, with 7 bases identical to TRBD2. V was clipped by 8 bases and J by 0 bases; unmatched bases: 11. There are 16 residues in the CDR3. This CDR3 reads CASLPGGVSSTDTQYF. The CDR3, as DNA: TGTGCCAGCCTACCGGGGGGTGTTAGTAGCACAGATACGCAGTATTTT.

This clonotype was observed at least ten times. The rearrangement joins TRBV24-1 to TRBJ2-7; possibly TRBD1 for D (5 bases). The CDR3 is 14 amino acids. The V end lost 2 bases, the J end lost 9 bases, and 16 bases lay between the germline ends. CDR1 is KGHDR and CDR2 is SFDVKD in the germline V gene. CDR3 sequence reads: CATSDSGAFMGQYF. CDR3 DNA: TGTGCCACCAGTGATTCTGGGGCGTTTATGGGGCAGTACTTC.

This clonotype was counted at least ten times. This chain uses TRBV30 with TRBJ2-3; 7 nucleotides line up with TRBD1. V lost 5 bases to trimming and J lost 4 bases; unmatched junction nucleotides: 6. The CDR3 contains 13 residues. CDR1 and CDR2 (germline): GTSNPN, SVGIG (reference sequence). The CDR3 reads CAWGQASPDTQYF. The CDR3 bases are TGTGCCTGGGGACAGGCCTCGCCAGATACGCAGTATTTT.

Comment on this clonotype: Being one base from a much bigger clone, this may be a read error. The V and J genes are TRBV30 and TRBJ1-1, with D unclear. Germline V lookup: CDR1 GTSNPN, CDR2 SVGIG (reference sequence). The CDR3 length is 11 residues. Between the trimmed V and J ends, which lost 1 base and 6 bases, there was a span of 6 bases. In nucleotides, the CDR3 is TGTGCCTGGAGTGGGAGTCCTGAAGCTTTCTTT. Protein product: CAWSGSPEAFF. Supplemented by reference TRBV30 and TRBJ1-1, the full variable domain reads SQTIHQWPATLVQPVGSPLSLECTVEGTSNPNLYWYRQAAGRGLQLLFYSVGIGQISSEVPQNLSASRPQDRQFILSSKKLLLSDSGFYLCAWSGSPEAFFGQGTRLTVV.